The present entry profiles one T cell receptor (beta chain) with its context. The target of this receptor is not known. No much larger clone exists at a distance of one base, and base qualities are not known. This specimen comes from a study of T-cell memory formation after mild COVID-19 (dated by TCRdb to about 2021). At the level of the whole study: TCR sequence clusters from the two donors were found to be largely donor specific. In a couple of donors, T-cell clones that expanded and contracted after mild COVID-19 were followed by sequencing TCRalpha and TCRbeta repertoires longitudinally. The cohort was made up of two young adult volunteers, one female and one male, who were previously healthy. The investigation overall reported the following: The study covered only a couple of mild cases, and larger cohorts including severe cases with pre-infection samples were considered necessary. Some responding clones were detected in pre-infection memory, suggesting pre-existing cross-reactive memory T cells joined the SARS-CoV-2 response. Clones that contracted from day 15 to 85 showed balanced CD4/CD8 phenotypes, whereas a second wave of clones that expanded from day 15 to 37 leaned towards CD4+. Whether the second-wave clones peaking on day 37 were SARS-CoV-2 specific was not confirmed. Contracting CD4+ clones were located mainly in the CM and EM memory subsets, whereas CD8+ clones were found to be enriched in EMRA.

Trimming accounts for 2 bases at V and 3 bases at J, while the number of junction bases matched to no gene is 4. From its cysteine to its phenylalanine, the CDR3 spans 15 amino acids. Just CDR3 DNA is preserved here, 45 bases in frame from base 1. Ficoll-Paque density gradient centrifugation was the method used to isolate PBMCs. The listed sequencing device is Illumina NovaSeq 6000. TCRalpha and TCRbeta cDNA libraries were constructed by 5'RACE with constant-segment primers, with sample barcodes and unique molecular identifiers being introduced. RNA was extracted from every sample with Trizol reagent. Amplification of the libraries took two PCR steps, and the second step added a second sample barcode plus Illumina TruSeq adapters. Sequencing of the libraries was done on an Illumina NovaSeq, producing 2 x 150 bp paired-end reads. Under the source paper's analysis protocol: The reads were demultiplexed and collapsed into UMI-guided consensus sequences using migec v1.2.7. Using mixcr v2.1.11, UMI consensuses were aligned to TRA and TRB V and J templates and then assembled into clonotypes. A clonotype was counted as expanded or contracted only if both edgeR and NoisET called the change significant, with noise models trained on biological replicates. For edgeR calls, the cutoffs were a false discovery rate-adjusted p below 0.01 and a log2 fold-change threshold of 1. PCA with hierarchical clustering of max-normalized trajectories of the 1000 most abundant clonotypes was used as exploratory dynamics analysis. The CD4 or CD8 phenotype of responding clones was assigned using the separately sequenced CD4+ and CD8+ repertoires. TCRdb reprocessed the public reads (quality trimming at Q25 with fastp, clone calling with MiXCR) and kept in-frame beta chains. Each CDR3 protein appears once, grouped with its most common genes and DNA. TCRdb, not the authors, supplied the V and J calls. The sample includes a few hundred thousand distinct CDR3 sequences, with roughly 21% observed a single time. Clones ranked in the top ten supply around 8.4% of the sample.

The sequence joins TRBV12-3 or TRBV12-4 to TRBJ2-1, with 7 middle bases fitting TRBD1. The sequencing sample was made of PBMCs or a T cell subset sorted from them (not recorded which). This clonotype originated in an adult woman who had mild COVID-19 (a few samples of this study predate the infection). The sample titles of this study are shuffled in the database, so cell type and time point are left out; the donor was told from shared clones. The CDR3 region reads CASSLKGAHYNEQFF. The nucleotides are TGTGCCAGCAGTTTAAAGGGGGCCCACTACAATGAGCAGTTCTTC.